One sample yielded the 16 T cell receptor beta chains listed below, sequenced in a study of T-cell reconstitution after alpha-beta-depleted transplantation in children. Unique molecular identifiers were built into the TCRbeta library. TCRdb re-called the PCR reads through MiXCR, storing one row per CDR3 protein. Among around 400,000 distinct CDR3 sequences listed, roughly 22% were seen once. The starting material was PBMCs from the stem cell graft donor, obtained from the stem cell graft. The receptors shown here come from a human donor who donated a stem cell graft to a child with acute myeloid leukemia.

This chain joins TRBV12-5 and TRBJ1-6; the D gene is possibly TRBD1 (6 bases). Per germline, CDR1 LGHNT and CDR2 FRNRAP. CDR3 length: 20 amino acids. V was pared by 3 bases and J by 1 base, with 22 bases between. CDR3 sequence (DNA): TGTGCTAGTGGTTTTTCAACGACACAGGGTTCACGGTCCTATAATTCACCCCTCCACTTT. It encodes CASGFSTTQGSRSYNSPLHF. The full variable domain, completed using reference TRBV12-5 and TRBJ1-6, is DARVTQTPRHKVTEMGQEVTMRCQPILGHNTVFWYRQTMMQGLELLAYFRNRAPLDDSGMPKDRFSAEMPDATLATLKIQPSEPRDSAVYFCASGFSTTQGSRSYNSPLHFGNGTRLTVT.

The chain couples TRBV10-3 to TRBJ1-3; no firm D call. V was clipped by 2 bases and J by 0 bases, with 8 bases between them. CDR1 is ENHRY, CDR2 SYGVKD, per germline. The CDR3 runs to 15 residues. DNA for the CDR3: TGTGCCATCAGTGAGCGAGGGTCCTCTGGAAACACCATATATTTT. Translation: CAISERGSSGNTIYF.

This clonotype was counted many times. The V call is TRBV20-1, the J call TRBJ2-3; 12 nucleotides line up with TRBD2. The length of the CDR3 is 15 residues. Losses at the gene ends were 3 bases for V and 5 bases for J; bases not matched to a gene: 6. Germline V gene lookup returns CDR1 DFQATT and CDR2 SNEGSKA (reference sequence). The CDR3 sequence is CSARSLAGGEDTQYF. Here the CDR3 DNA reads TGCAGTGCTAGGTCCCTAGCGGGAGGGGAAGATACGCAGTATTTT.

The rearrangement links TRBV5-1 to TRBJ2-3; D might be TRBD2 (5 bases). The CDR3 consists of 14 residues. The germline gives CDR1 SGHRS, CDR2 YFSETQ. V lost 9 bases, J lost 5 bases, and 19 bases lay in between. The CDR3 loop is CATAGSGPGDTQYF. CDR3 nucleotides: TGCGCCACCGCCGGAAGCGGACCGGGAGATACGCAGTATTTT.

The chain carries TRBV7-8 and TRBJ2-5; 10 nucleotides agree with TRBD1. Germline assignment: CDR1 SGHVS and CDR2 FQNEAQ. V gave up 7 bases and J gave up 4 bases; unmatched junction bases: 6. The CDR3 contains 14 residues. In nucleotides, the CDR3 is TGTGCCAGCATCATCGACAGGGGGCGAGAGACCCAGTACTTC. This codes for CASIIDRGRETQYF.

The V and J genes are TRBV2 and TRBJ2-2; TRBD1 is a possible D gene (6 bases). The CDR3 totals 15 residues. Trimming removed 6 bases from V and 6 bases from J, with 17 bases in between. CDR1 SNHLY and CDR2 FYNNEI come from the germline V gene. This chain's CDR3 is CASRGTLAGSGELFF. The CDR3 nucleotides read TGTGCCAGCAGGGGGACACTTGCTGGCTCCGGGGAGCTGTTTTTT.

This clonotype showed up just a few times. This chain connects TRBV29-1 to TRBJ2-1; D may be TRBD2 (5 bases). CDR3 length equals 13 residues. Germline V gene lookup returns CDR1 SQVTM and CDR2 ANQGSEA. V lost 5 bases to trimming and J lost 4 bases, with 12 bases between them. CDR3 in DNA: TGCAGCGTTCCCGGTACTAGATACAATGAGCAGTTCTTC. It specifies CSVPGTRYNEQFF.

This clonotype was seen a handful of times. The gene calls are TRBV27 and TRBJ2-7; D perhaps matches TRBD2 (6 bases). From germline, CDR1 is MNHEY and CDR2 SMNVEV (reference sequence). This CDR3 has 13 residues. Trimming cost V 6 bases and J 0 bases, with 9 bases left between them. Written as DNA, the CDR3 is TGTGCCAGCAGGCCCGGGAGCTCCTACGAGCAGTACTTC. Amino acid sequence: CASRPGSSYEQYF.

This clonotype appeared a few times. V and J are TRBV12-3 or TRBV12-4 and TRBJ2-2, with unresolved D. This CDR3 is 15 amino acids long. V lost 6 bases to trimming and J lost 0 bases, with 11 bases between them. CDR3 in amino acids: CASRVKKANTGELFF. CDR3 nucleotide sequence: TGTGCCAGCAGGGTCAAGAAGGCGAACACCGGGGAGCTGTTTTTT.

In this sample, this clonotype turned up a few times. The chain carries TRBV5-1 and TRBJ2-1, with 7 positions matching TRBD1. Germline CDR1 and CDR2: SGHRS and YFSETQ. V lost 1 base and J lost 2; bases outside the gene matches: 6. There are 16 residues in the CDR3. The CDR3 DNA sequence: TGCGCCAGCAGCTTGCCGAGACAGGGCCCCTACAATGAGCAGTTCTTC. The encoded protein is CASSLPRQGPYNEQFF.

This clonotype occurred a few times. The chain employs TRBV27 and TRBJ2-2; D is undetermined. Germline V gene data show CDR1 as MNHEY and CDR2 as SMNVEV (reference sequence). This CDR3 contains 16 residues. V was trimmed by 2 bases and J by 7 bases, leaving 17 bases between them. In nucleotides, the CDR3 is TGTGCCAGCAGTTTAAATGGTGGAAAAATGATCGGGGAGCTGTTTTTT. Translated, it gives CASSLNGGKMIGELFF.

The chain joins TRBV28 to TRBJ2-6, with D unclear. This CDR3 has 15 residues. Germline CDR1 and CDR2: MDHEN and SYDVKM. V lost 3 bases, J lost 0 bases, and 6 bases lay in between. CDR3 protein: CASSFLDSGANVLTF. The CDR3 nucleotides are TGTGCCAGCAGTTTTTTGGACTCTGGGGCCAACGTCCTGACTTTC.

This clonotype was observed a few times. V and J are TRBV20-1 and TRBJ2-2, with TRBD2 matching 8 bases. The germline V gene encodes CDR1 DFQATT and CDR2 SNEGSKA (reference sequence). The V segment lost 0 bases and the J segment 5 bases; nucleotides outside the gene matches: 8. This CDR3 has 16 residues. The CDR3 region is CSARDLRREATGELFF. The CDR3, as DNA: TGCAGTGCTAGAGATCTCCGGCGGGAGGCTACCGGGGAGCTGTTTTTT.

The V call is TRBV20-1, the J call TRBJ2-7; D is perhaps TRBD1 (6 bases). V was shortened by 3 bases and J by 4 bases, with 10 bases between the two germline ends. Per germline, CDR1 DFQATT and CDR2 SNEGSKA (reference sequence). The CDR3 totals 12 residues. In DNA form, the CDR3 reads TGCAGTGCTAGGGTGGACAGATACGAGCAGTACTTC. It yields the protein CSARVDRYEQYF.

V gene TRBV12-3 or TRBV12-4 combines with J gene TRBJ2-7; 10 bases are shared with TRBD2. J lost 4 bases, V lost 7 bases, and 16 bases had no gene match. This CDR3 has 17 residues. CDR3 coding DNA: TGTGCCAGCACCCCCCGTCTGGTGGCTAGCGGGAGTTACGAGCAGTACTTC. Encoded protein: CASTPRLVASGSYEQYF.

This clonotype was recorded only once. V and J are TRBV7-6 and TRBJ2-5, with D hard to call. CDR3 length: 14 amino acids. Germline V lookup: CDR1 SGHVS, CDR2 FNYEAQ. V lost 5 bases and J 4 bases, leaving 14 bases between the germline ends. The CDR3 DNA reads as TGTGCCAGCAGCCGTCGATCGGCAGGAGAGACCCAGTACTTC. This encodes CASSRRSAGETQYF.